The 18 T cell receptor beta chains reported below all come from one sample, sequenced in a study of T cells expressing NK-cell markers. TCRdb reprocessed the 5' RACE reads, with one entry per CDR3 protein and no DNA. This sample's clone table lists 500,000 or so distinct CDR3 sequences. Input material: blood T cells: a sorted CD56 or NKG2C T cell subset, CD4+ or CD8+ T cells, or bulk PBMC T cells (not recorded which). Receptor source: a young man in good health.

The chain carries TRBV20-1 and TRBJ2-4; absent DNA, TCRdb's TRBD2 call cannot be checked. The CDR3 contains 13 residues. Germline V CDR1 and CDR2: DFQATT, SNEGSKA (reference sequence). CDR3 sequence: CSVVQWRENIQYF.

V usage is TRBV4-2 and J usage is TRBJ2-3; TCRdb picks TRBD2, but there is no DNA to check that call. This CDR3 has 17 residues. Germline CDR1 LGHNA, CDR2 YNFKEQ. The CDR3 is CASSQPRSSGRVDTQYF.

The V gene is TRBV12-3 or TRBV12-4, the J gene TRBJ1-6; TCRdb's assignment of TRBD1 cannot be checked, as there is no DNA. CDR3 size: 15 residues. The CDR3 sequence: CASRTNDRVGSPLHF.

V usage is TRBV12-3 or TRBV12-4 and J usage is TRBJ1-2. The CDR3 contains 12 residues. CDR3 sequence: CASRGNDYGYTF.

The J gene is TRBJ2-3, the V gene TRBV28; no DNA is available, so the TRBD1 call from TCRdb remains unchecked. Germline assignment: CDR1 MDHEN and CDR2 SYDVKM. The CDR3 covers 13 residues. The CDR3 spells CATDTSSTDTQYF. The whole variable domain, filled in from reference TRBV28 and TRBJ2-3, reads DVKVTQSSRYLVKRTGEKVFLECVQDMDHENMFWYRQDPGLGLRLIYFSYDVKMKEKGDIPEGYSVSREKKERFSLILESASTNQTSMYLCATDTSSTDTQYFGPGTRLTVL.

This sequence joins TRBV5-1 and TRBJ2-3; absent DNA, TCRdb's TRBD1 call cannot be checked. There are 18 residues in the CDR3. Germline CDR1 reads SGHRS; CDR2 reads YFSETQ. The CDR3 sequence is CASSLSLAGQGFTDTQYF.

V usage is TRBV6-5 and J usage is TRBJ2-3. The CDR3 consists of 14 residues. The germline V gene encodes CDR1 MNHEY and CDR2 SVGAGI. This CDR3 is CASSYTPSTDTQYF.

J is TRBJ1-5 and V is TRBV2; there is no DNA to check the TCRdb D call of TRBD1. Germline V gene data show CDR1 as SNHLY and CDR2 as FYNNEI. There are 14 residues in the CDR3. This CDR3 reads CASTGQGKGQPQHF.

The chain carries TRBV5-5 and TRBJ1-5. The CDR3 is 14 amino acids. Germline V lookup: CDR1 SGHKS, CDR2 YYEKEE (reference sequence). CDR3 region: CASQRLMGNQPQHF. Looking up the rest from reference TRBV5-5 and TRBJ1-5 gives the full variable domain: DAGVTQSPTHLIKTRGQQVTLRCSPISGHKSVSWYQQVLGQGPQFIFQYYEKEERGRGNFPDRFSARQFPNYSSELNVNALLLGDSALYLCASQRLMGNQPQHFGDGTRLSIL.

The chain employs TRBV5-6 and TRBJ2-3; checking the TCRdb D call of TRBD2 is not possible without DNA. The V gene's germline CDR1 is SGHDT and CDR2 YYEEEE. The CDR3 extends over 15 amino acids. CDR3 loop: CASSSTRDFTDTQYF.

The chain is built from TRBV20-1 and TRBJ1-6. Germline assignment: CDR1 DFQATT and CDR2 SNEGSKA (reference sequence). The CDR3 has 15 residues. CDR3 protein: CSASLGTVYNSPLHF.

The chain has TRBV12-3 or TRBV12-4 and TRBJ1-5. The CDR3 extends over 15 amino acids. This chain's CDR3 is CASSFAGSGNQPQHF.

The chain is built from TRBV29-1 and TRBJ2-1. This CDR3 contains 14 residues. The V gene's germline CDR1 is SQVTM and CDR2 ANQGSEA. CDR3 in amino acids: CSVEIYNSYNEQFF.

The chain has TRBV30 and TRBJ2-1; the D call of TRBD1 rests on TCRdb alone, since no DNA is present to check it. The CDR3 spans 15 residues. Germline V gives CDR1 GTSNPN, CDR2 SVGIG (reference sequence). CDR3 protein: CAWSTGTEYYNEQFF.

This chain joins TRBV19 and TRBJ2-5; TCRdb's D call of TRBD1 is untestable without DNA. Germline V gene data show CDR1 as LNHDA and CDR2 as SQIVND (reference sequence). The CDR3 contains 13 residues. CDR3 protein: CASSAPAQETQYF.

The V and J genes are TRBV10-3 and TRBJ2-3; TCRdb reports TRBD2, a call that lacks DNA to check it against. Germline CDR1 ENHRY, CDR2 SYGVKD. This CDR3 has 12 residues. The CDR3 loop is CASASFSDTQYF.

The rearrangement uses TRBV3-1 and TRBJ2-4. The CDR3 has 14 amino acids. Germline CDR1 reads LGHDT; CDR2 reads YNNKEL (reference sequence). This CDR3 reads CASSYDTAKNIQYF. The whole variable domain, remainder taken from reference TRBV3-1 and TRBJ2-4, is DTAVSQTPKYLVTQMGNDKSIKCEQNLGHDTMYWYKQDSKKFLKIMFSYNNKELIINETVPNRFSPKSPDKAHLNLHINSLELGDSAVYFCASSYDTAKNIQYFGAGTRLSVL.

The J gene is TRBJ1-5, the V gene TRBV18; TCRdb picks TRBD1, but there is no DNA to check that call. Germline lookup yields CDR1 KGHSH and CDR2 LQKENI. The CDR3 spans 15 residues. The CDR3 is CASSGGDRGNQPQHF.